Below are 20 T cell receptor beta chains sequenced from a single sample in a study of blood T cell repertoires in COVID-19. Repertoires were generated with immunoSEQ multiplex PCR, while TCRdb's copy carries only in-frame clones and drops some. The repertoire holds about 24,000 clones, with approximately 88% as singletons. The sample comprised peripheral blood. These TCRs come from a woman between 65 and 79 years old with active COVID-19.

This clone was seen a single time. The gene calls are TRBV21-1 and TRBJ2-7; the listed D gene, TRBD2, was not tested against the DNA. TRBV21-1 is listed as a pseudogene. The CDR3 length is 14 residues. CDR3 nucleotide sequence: TGTGCCAGCAGCAACCGGGCTAGCGGCCACGAGCAGTACTTC. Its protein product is CASSNRASGHEQYF.

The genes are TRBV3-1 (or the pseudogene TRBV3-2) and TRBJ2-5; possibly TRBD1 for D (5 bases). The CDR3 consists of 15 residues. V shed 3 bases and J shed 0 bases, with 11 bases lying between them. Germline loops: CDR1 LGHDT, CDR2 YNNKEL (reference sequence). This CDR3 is CASSQARTYQETQYF. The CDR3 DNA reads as TGTGCCAGCAGCCAGGCCCGGACATACCAAGAGACCCAGTACTTC.

The CDR3 sequence is CASSLRLAPDTQYF. CDR3 bases: TGTGCCAGCAGCTTGCGACTAGCTCCGGATACGCAGTATTTT. V usage is TRBV7-2 and J usage is TRBJ2-3; 7 bases are shared with TRBD2. CDR1 and CDR2 (germline): SGHTA, FQGNSA. The CDR3 runs 14 residues. Unmatched junction bases numbered 6, after V lost 3 bases and J lost 6 bases.

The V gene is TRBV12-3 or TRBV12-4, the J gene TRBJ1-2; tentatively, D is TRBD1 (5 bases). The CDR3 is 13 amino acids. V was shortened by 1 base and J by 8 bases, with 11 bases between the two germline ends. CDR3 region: CASSLGGGEGYTF. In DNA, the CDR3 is TGTGCCAGCAGTTTAGGGGGCGGAGAGGGCTACACCTTC.

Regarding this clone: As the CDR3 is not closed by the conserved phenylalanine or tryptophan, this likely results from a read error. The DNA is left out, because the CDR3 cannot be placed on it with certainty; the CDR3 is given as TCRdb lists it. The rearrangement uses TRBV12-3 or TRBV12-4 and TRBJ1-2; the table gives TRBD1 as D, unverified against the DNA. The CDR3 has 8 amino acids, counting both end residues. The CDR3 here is CATPDRGR.

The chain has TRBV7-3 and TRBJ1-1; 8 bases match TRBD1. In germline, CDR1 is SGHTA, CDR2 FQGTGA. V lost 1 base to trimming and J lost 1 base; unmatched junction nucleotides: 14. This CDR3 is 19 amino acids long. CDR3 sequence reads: CASSLKAWAGQGGNTEAFF. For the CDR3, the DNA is TGTGCCAGCAGCTTAAAAGCGTGGGCAGGACAGGGAGGGAACACTGAAGCTTTCTTT.

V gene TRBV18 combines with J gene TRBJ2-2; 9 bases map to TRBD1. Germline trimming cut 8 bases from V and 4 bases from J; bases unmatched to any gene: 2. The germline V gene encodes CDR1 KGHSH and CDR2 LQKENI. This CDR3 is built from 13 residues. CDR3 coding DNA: TGTGCCAGCAGGACAGGGGTCACCGGGGAGCTGTTTTTT. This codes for CASRTGVTGELFF.

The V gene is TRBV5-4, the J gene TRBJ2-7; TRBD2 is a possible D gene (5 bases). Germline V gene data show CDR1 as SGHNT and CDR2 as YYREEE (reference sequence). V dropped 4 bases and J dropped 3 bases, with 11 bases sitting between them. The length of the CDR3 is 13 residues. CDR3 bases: TGTGCCAGCAGCCTCGGACTTCGCTACGAGCAGTACTTC. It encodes CASSLGLRYEQYF.

CDR3 coding DNA: TGTGCCAGCAGCTACGACAGGGTTAATAATTCACCCCTCCACTTT. This encodes CASSYDRVNNSPLHF. The chain has TRBV5-6 and TRBJ1-6; 7 nucleotides line up with TRBD1. The J segment lost 5 bases and the V segment lost 3 bases, leaving 5 bases of the junction unmatched. The CDR3 runs 15 residues. CDR1 and CDR2 from the germline V gene are SGHDT and YYEEEE.

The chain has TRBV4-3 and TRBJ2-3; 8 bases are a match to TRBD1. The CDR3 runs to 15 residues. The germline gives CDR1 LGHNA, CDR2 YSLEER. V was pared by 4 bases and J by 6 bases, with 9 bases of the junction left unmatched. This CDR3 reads CASSPGGLATDTQYF. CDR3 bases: TGCGCCAGCAGCCCAGGGGGCCTAGCCACCGATACGCAGTATTTT.

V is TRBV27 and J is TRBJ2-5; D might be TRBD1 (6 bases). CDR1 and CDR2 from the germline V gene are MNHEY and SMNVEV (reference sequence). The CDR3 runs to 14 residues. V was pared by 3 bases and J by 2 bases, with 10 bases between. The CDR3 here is CASSLRGIQETQYF. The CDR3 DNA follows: TGTGCCAGCAGTTTGAGGGGGATACAAGAGACCCAGTACTTC.

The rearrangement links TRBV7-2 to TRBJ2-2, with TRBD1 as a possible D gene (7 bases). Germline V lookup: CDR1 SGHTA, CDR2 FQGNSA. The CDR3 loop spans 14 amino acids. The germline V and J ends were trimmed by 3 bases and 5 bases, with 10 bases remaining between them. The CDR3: CASSFSGGTGELFF. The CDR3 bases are TGTGCCAGCAGCTTTTCAGGGGGGACCGGGGAGCTGTTTTTT. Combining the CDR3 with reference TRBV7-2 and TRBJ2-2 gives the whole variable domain GAGVSQSPSNKVTEKGKDVELRCDPISGHTALYWYRQSLGQGLEFLIYFQGNSAPDKSGLPSDRFSAERTGGSVSTLTIQRTQQEDSAVYLCASSFSGGTGELFFGEGSRLTVL.

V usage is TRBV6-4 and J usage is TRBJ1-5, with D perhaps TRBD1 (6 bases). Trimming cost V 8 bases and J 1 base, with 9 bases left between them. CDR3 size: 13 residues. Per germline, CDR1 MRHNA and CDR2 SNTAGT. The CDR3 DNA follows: TGTGCCAGCCTCAGGGGAAGCAATCAGCCCCAGCATTTT. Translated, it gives CASLRGSNQPQHF.

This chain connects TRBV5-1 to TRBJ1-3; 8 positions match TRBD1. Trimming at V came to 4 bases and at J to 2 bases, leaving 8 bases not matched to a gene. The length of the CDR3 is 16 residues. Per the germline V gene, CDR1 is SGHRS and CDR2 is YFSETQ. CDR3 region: CASSPTGTGAGNTIYF. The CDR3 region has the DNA TGCGCCAGCAGCCCCACAGGGACAGGTGCTGGAAACACCATATATTTT.

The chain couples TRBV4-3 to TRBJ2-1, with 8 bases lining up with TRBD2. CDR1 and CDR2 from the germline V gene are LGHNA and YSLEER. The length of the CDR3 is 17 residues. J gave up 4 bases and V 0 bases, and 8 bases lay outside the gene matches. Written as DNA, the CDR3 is TGCGCCAGCAGCCAAGATAGAAGACGGGGGGGATACAATGAGCAGTTCTTC. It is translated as CASSQDRRRGGYNEQFF.

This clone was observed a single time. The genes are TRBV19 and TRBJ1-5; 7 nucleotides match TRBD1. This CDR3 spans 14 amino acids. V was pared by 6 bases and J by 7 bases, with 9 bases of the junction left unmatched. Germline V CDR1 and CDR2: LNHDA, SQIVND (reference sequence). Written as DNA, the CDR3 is TGTGCCAGTAGCACTGACAGGGCAGGGCAGCCCCAGCATTTT. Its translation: CASSTDRAGQPQHF.

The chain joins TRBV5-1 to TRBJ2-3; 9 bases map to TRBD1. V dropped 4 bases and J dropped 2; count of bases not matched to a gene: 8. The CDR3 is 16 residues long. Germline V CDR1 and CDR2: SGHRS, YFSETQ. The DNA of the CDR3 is TGCGCCAGCAGCCCCTACAGGGGGCCAAACACAGATACGCAGTATTTT. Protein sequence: CASSPYRGPNTDTQYF.

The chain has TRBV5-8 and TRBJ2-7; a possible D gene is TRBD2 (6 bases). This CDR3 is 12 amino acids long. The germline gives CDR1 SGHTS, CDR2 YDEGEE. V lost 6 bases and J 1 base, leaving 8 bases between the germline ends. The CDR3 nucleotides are TGTGCCAGCACGGGAGTTTCCTACGAGCAGTACTTC. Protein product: CASTGVSYEQYF.

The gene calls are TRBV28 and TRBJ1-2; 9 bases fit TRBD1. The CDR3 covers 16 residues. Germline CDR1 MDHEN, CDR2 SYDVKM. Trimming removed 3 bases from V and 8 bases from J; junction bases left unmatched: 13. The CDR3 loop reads CASSLRTGALGGGYTF. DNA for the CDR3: TGTGCCAGCAGTTTGAGGACAGGGGCTCTCGGGGGCGGCTACACCTTC.

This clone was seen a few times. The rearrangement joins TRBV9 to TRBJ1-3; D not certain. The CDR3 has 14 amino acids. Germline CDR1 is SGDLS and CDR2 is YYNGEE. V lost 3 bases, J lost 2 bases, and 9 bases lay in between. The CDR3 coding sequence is TGTGCCAGCAGCGCCCGGTCTGCTGGAAACACCATATATTTT. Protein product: CASSARSAGNTIYF.